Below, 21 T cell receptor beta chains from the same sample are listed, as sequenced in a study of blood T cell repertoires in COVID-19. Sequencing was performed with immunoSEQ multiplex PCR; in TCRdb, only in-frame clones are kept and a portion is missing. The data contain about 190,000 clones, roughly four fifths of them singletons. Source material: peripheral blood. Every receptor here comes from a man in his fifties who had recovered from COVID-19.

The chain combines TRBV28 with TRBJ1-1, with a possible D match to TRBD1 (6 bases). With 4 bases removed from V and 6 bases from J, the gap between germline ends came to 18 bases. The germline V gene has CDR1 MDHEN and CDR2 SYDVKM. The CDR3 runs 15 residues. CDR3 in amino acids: CASSSSGMGAAEAFF. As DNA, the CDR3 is TGTGCCAGCAGTTCCTCAGGGATGGGGGCGGCTGAAGCTTTCTTT.

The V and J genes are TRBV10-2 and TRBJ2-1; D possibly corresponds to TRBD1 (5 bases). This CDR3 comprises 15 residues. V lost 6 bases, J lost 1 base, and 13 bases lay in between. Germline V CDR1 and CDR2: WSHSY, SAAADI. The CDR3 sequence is CASRDDSSSYNEQFF. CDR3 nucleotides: TGCGCCAGCAGGGACGACAGTTCATCCTACAATGAGCAGTTCTTC.

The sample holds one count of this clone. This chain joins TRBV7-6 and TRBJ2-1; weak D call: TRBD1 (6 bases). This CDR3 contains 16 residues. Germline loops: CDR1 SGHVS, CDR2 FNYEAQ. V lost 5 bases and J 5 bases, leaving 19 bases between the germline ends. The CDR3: CASSNRQEPPDNEQFF. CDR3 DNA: TGTGCCAGCAGCAATCGACAGGAACCCCCTGACAATGAGCAGTTCTTC.

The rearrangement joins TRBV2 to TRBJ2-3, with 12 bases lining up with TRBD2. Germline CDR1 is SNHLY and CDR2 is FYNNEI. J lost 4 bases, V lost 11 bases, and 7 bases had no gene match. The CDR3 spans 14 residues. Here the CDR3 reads CAGKTSGSSDTQYF. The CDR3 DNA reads TGTGCCGGGAAGACTAGCGGGAGCTCAGATACGCAGTATTTT.

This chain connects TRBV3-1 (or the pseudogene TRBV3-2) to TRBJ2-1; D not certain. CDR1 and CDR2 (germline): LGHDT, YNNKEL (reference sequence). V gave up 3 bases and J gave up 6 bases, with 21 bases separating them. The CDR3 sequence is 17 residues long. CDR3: CASSQIGGTRYSNEQFF. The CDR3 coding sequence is TGTGCCAGCAGCCAGATAGGCGGCACGCGATATTCCAATGAGCAGTTCTTC.

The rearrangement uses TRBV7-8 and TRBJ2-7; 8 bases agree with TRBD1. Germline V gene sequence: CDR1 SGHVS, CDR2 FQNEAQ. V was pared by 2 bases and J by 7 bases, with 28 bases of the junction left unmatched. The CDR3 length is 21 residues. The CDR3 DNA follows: TGTGCCAGCAGCTTAAGGGGGAAGGCTGAACCCAGGGGGCGTCTGGACAAGGAGCAGTACTTC. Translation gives CASSLRGKAEPRGRLDKEQYF. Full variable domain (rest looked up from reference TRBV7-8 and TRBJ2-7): GAGVSQSPRYKVAKRGQDVALRCDPISGHVSLFWYQQALGQGPEFLTYFQNEAQLDKSGLPSDRFFAERPEGSVSTLKIQRTQQEDSAVYLCASSLRGKAEPRGRLDKEQYFGPGTRLTVT.

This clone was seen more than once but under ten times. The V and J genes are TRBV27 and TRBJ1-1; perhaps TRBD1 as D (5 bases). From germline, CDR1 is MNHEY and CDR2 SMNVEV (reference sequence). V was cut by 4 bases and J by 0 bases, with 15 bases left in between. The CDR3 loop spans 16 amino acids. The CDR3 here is CASSSLRTPMNTEAFF. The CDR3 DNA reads TGTGCCAGCAGTTCTTTAAGGACACCAATGAACACTGAAGCTTTCTTT.

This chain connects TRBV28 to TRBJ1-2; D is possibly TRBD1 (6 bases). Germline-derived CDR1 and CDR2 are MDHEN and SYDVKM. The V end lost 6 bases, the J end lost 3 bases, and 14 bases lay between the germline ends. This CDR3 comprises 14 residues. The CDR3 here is CASSQADRYYGYTF. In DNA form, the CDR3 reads TGTGCCAGCAGCCAAGCAGACAGGTACTATGGCTACACCTTC.

CDR3 amino acids: CASSFTGQGPYGYTF. The CDR3 nucleotides are TGTGCCAGCAGCTTTACGGGACAGGGGCCCTATGGCTACACCTTC. The chain carries TRBV27 and TRBJ1-2, with 10 bases fitting TRBD1. CDR1 is MNHEY, CDR2 SMNVEV, per germline (reference sequence). The CDR3 consists of 15 residues. J lost 4 bases, V lost 6 bases, and 8 bases had no gene match.

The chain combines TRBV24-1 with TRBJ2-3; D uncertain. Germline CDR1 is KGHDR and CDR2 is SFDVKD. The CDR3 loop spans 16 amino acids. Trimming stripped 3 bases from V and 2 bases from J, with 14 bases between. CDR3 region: CATSDAQASNTDTQYF. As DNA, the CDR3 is TGTGCCACCAGTGATGCCCAGGCCTCTAACACAGATACGCAGTATTTT.

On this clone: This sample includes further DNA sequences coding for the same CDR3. Here the CDR3 reads CASSLGQNNEQFF. The CDR3 coding sequence is TGTGCCAGCAGCCTAGGACAGAACAATGAGCAGTTCTTC. J is TRBJ2-1 and V is TRBV7-9, with D possibly matching TRBD1 (6 bases). The germline CDR1 and CDR2 sequences are SEHNR and FQNEAQ (reference sequence). The length of the CDR3 is 13 residues. The V end was cut by 5 bases, the J end by 5 bases, with 10 bases between.

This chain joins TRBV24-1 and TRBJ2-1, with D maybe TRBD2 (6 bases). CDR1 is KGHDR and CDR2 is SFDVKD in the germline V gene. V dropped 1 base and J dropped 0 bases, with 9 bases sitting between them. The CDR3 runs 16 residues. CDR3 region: CATSDLHGSSYNEQFF. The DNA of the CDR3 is TGTGCCACCAGTGATTTACACGGGAGCTCCTACAATGAGCAGTTCTTC.

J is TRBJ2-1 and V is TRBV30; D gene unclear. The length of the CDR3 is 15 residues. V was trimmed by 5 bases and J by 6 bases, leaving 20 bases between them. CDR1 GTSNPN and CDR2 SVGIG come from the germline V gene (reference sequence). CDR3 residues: CAWSRFPTELNEQFF. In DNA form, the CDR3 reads TGTGCCTGGTCTAGGTTTCCCACCGAACTCAATGAGCAGTTCTTC.

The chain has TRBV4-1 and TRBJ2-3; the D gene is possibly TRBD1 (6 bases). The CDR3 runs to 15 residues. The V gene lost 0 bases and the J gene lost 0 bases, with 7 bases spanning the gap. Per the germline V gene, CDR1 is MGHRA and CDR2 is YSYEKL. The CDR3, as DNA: TGCGCCAGCAGCCAAGACGGACAGAGCACAGATACGCAGTATTTT. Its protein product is CASSQDGQSTDTQYF.

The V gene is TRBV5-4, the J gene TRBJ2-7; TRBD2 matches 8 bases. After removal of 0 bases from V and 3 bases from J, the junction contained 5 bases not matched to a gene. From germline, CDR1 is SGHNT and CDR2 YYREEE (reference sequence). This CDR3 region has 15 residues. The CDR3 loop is CASSLELAGYYEQYF. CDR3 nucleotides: TGTGCCAGCAGCTTGGAGCTAGCGGGTTACTACGAGCAGTACTTC.

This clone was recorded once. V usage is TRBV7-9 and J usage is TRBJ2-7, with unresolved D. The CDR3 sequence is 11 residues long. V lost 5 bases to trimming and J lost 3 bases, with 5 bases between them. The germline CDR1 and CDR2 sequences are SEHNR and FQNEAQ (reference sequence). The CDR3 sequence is CASSVNYEQYF. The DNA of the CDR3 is TGTGCCAGCAGCGTCAACTACGAGCAGTACTTC.

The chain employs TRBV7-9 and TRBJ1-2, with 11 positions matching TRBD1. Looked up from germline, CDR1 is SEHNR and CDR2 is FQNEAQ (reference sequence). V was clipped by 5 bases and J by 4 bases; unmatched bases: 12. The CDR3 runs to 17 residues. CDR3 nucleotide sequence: TGTGCCAGCAGCGGAGAGCGGACAGGGGGCTTTGGCTATGGCTACACCTTC. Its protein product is CASSGERTGGFGYGYTF.

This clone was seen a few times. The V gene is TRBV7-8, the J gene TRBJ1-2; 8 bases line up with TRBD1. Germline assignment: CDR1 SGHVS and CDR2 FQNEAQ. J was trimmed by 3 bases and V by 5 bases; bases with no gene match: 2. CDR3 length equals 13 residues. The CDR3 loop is CASSGQGHYGYTF. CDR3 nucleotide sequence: TGTGCCAGCAGCGGACAGGGACACTATGGCTACACCTTC.

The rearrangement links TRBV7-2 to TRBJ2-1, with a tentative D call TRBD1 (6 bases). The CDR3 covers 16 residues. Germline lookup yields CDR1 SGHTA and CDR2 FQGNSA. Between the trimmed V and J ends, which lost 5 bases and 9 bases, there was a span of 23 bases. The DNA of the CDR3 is TGTGCCAGCAGCCGCCCTGGGGGCGGTTCCGCACCTGAGCAGTTCTTC. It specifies CASSRPGGGSAPEQFF.

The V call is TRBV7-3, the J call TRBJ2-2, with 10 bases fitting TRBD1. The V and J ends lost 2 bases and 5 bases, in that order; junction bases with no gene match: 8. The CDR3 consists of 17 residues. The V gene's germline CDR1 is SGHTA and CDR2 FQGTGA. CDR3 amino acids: CASSLLPGQGKTGELFF. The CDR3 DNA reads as TGTGCCAGCAGCTTACTCCCGGGACAGGGGAAAACCGGGGAGCTGTTTTTT.

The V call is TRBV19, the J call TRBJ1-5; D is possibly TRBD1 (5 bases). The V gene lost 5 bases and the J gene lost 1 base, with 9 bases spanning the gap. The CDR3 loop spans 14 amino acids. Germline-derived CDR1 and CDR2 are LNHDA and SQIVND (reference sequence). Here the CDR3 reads CASSPRQSNQPQHF. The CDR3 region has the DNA TGTGCCAGTAGTCCCCGACAGAGCAATCAGCCCCAGCATTTT.